What follows describes a single T cell receptor beta chain. Trimming took 3 bases from V and 0 from J, leaving 16 bases between them. The CDR3 extends over 17 amino acids. Germline V gives CDR1 SGDLS, CDR2 YYNGEE. These data belong to a study of control samples from healthy donors and cancer patients. Clones were read by immunoSEQ multiplex PCR, and TCRdb kept only the in-frame ones, dropping some. The sample holds about 54,000 clones, approximately 96% seen once. The sample comprised blood. V gene TRBV9 combines with J gene TRBJ1-3; D is uncertain. This receptor was obtained from a woman aged 25 to 39 in good health. The CDR3: CASSGSRTDSSGNTIYF. The CDR3 DNA reads TGTGCCAGCAGCGGTTCGAGGACCGATAGCTCTGGAAACACCATATATTTT.